This T cell receptor beta chain was identified in a study of shared clonotypes between healthy human individuals. Every contributor of samples was a Caucasian grown-up residing in Nashville, Tennessee. Trimming took off 5 bases at V and 1 base at J, with 11 bases between the two ends. This CDR3 is 14 amino acids long. Germline CDR1 is SGHTA and CDR2 is FQGNSA. Produced via immunoSEQ multiplex PCR; TCRdb's table is partial and in-frame only. The sample records 2 million to 3 million clones, approximately 90% being singletons. The clonotype was recovered from a man younger than 30 in good health. V and J are TRBV7-2 and TRBJ1-1, with D perhaps matching TRBD1 (5 bases). The source material was naive CD4+ T cells sorted from blood. Subset described: CD45RA+ positively selected. CDR3 in DNA: TGTGCCAGCAGCAAAGGGACTGCGAACACTGAAGCTTTCTTT. Encoded protein: CASSKGTANTEAFF.